Shown below are 32 T cell receptor beta chains from a single sample sequenced in a study of T cell responses to AZD1222 COVID-19 vaccine. Measured with immunoSEQ multiplex PCR; TCRdb has only the in-frame clones, and not every one. The data hold 90,000 to 130,000 clones, with just under 95% observed a single time. The sequences come from peripheral blood, collected on day 0 of AZD1222 vaccination. These receptors were taken from an adult in good health.

The chain combines TRBV18 with TRBJ1-2; no firm D call. The CDR3 spans 13 residues. V gave up 3 bases and J gave up 6 bases, with 11 bases separating them. CDR1 and CDR2 from the germline V gene are KGHSH and LQKENI. CDR3 sequence (DNA): TGTGCCAGCTCACCCCAGGAATTGGATGGCTACACCTTC. It yields the protein CASSPQELDGYTF.

V usage is TRBV28 and J usage is TRBJ1-1, with 7 positions matching TRBD1. V was clipped by 2 bases and J by 5 bases; unmatched bases: 2. This CDR3 contains 13 residues. The germline CDR1 and CDR2 sequences are MDHEN and SYDVKM. CDR3 protein: CASSLQGGTEAFF. The CDR3 coding sequence is TGTGCCAGCAGTTTACAGGGGGGGACTGAAGCTTTCTTT.

The chain couples TRBV4-1 to TRBJ1-1; D is unclear. Trimming took 4 bases from V and 2 from J, leaving 8 bases between them. The germline CDR1 and CDR2 sequences are MGHRA and YSYEKL. This CDR3 is 13 amino acids long. In DNA form, the CDR3 reads TGCGCCAGCAGCCCCCGATATAACACTGAAGCTTTCTTT. Its protein is CASSPRYNTEAFF.

The DNA of the CDR3 is TGTGCCAGCAGTGAAGATTTGGGCATCCAAGAGACCCAGTACTTC. This translates into CASSEDLGIQETQYF. The chain joins TRBV2 to TRBJ2-5; D gene ambiguous. V was trimmed by 1 base and J by 1 base, leaving 10 bases between them. This CDR3 is built from 15 residues. Germline V gene data show CDR1 as SNHLY and CDR2 as FYNNEI.

The genes are TRBV21-1 and TRBJ1-5; whether TRBD1, the table's D call, matches the DNA was not checked. TRBV21-1 is a pseudogene locus. The CDR3 runs 13 residues. The CDR3 coding sequence is TGTGCCAGCAGCAAAGCCCATGTCCAGCCCCAGCATTTT. It translates to CASSKAHVQPQHF.

The chain links TRBV12-3 or TRBV12-4 to TRBJ2-1; D may be TRBD2 (5 bases). The CDR3 has 13 residues. V dropped 8 bases and J dropped 3 bases, with 11 bases sitting between them. For the CDR3, the DNA is TGTGCCAGCGGGTGGGAGAACTACAATGAGCAGTTCTTC. This translates into CASGWENYNEQFF.

The chain employs TRBV5-4 and TRBJ2-4; 9 positions agree with TRBD1. The ends lost 4 bases at V and 3 bases at J; junction bases unmatched: 5. Germline-derived CDR1 and CDR2 are SGHNT and YYREEE (reference sequence). The CDR3 extends over 15 amino acids. The CDR3 DNA follows: TGTGCCAGCAGCCAACAGGGGGCGGTCAAAAACATTCAGTACTTC. Protein: CASSQQGAVKNIQYF.

This clone was counted a single time. The rearrangement links TRBV5-1 to TRBJ2-7, with D perhaps TRBD2 (7 bases). This CDR3 has 15 residues. Deletions cut 4 bases from V and 4 bases from J, with 18 bases between. The germline V gene has CDR1 SGHRS and CDR2 YFSETQ. CDR3 sequence: CASSPEWGGQYEQYF. The CDR3, as DNA: TGCGCCAGCAGCCCAGAATGGGGGGGGCAGTACGAGCAGTACTTC.

This clone came up once. The V and J genes are TRBV19 and TRBJ2-7; D tentatively reads TRBD1 or TRBD2 (5 bases each). Trimming took 2 bases from V and 0 from J, leaving 8 bases between them. Germline assignment: CDR1 LNHDA and CDR2 SQIVND (reference sequence). The CDR3 spans 14 residues. DNA of the CDR3: TGTGCCAGTAGTATATGGGACGGCTCCTACGAGCAGTACTTC. This sequence encodes CASSIWDGSYEQYF.

This chain uses TRBV12-2 with TRBJ2-2; the table's TRBD2 call for D was not verified on the DNA. TRBV12-2 is given as a pseudogene. This CDR3 contains 16 residues. The DNA of the CDR3 is TGTGCAAGTCGCTTAGTGGAGGGTATCAGGTCCGGGGAGCTGTTTTTT. Amino acid sequence: CASRLVEGIRSGELFF.

V usage is TRBV7-2 and J usage is TRBJ2-5; TRBD2 matches at 7 bases. In germline, CDR1 is SGHTA, CDR2 FQGNSA. The CDR3 has 13 amino acids. The V segment lost 6 bases and the J segment 5 bases; nucleotides outside the gene matches: 6. The DNA of the CDR3 is TGTGCCAGCAGTCCACGGGGAGGGGAGACCCAGTACTTC. Encoded protein: CASSPRGGETQYF. Based on the CDR3 plus reference TRBV7-2 and TRBJ2-5, the full variable domain is GAGVSQSPSNKVTEKGKDVELRCDPISGHTALYWYRQSLGQGLEFLIYFQGNSAPDKSGLPSDRFSAERTGGSVSTLTIQRTQQEDSAVYLCASSPRGGETQYFGPGTRLLVL.

The chain is built from TRBV5-3 and TRBJ1-3; no definite D call. TRBV5-3 is annotated as an ORF whose role is uncertain. This CDR3 comprises 16 residues. Trimming pared 5 bases from V and 3 bases from J, leaving 18 bases between. CDR3 sequence: CARSLQGRNLGNTIYF. CDR3 sequence (DNA): TGTGCCAGAAGTTTACAAGGGAGGAACCTTGGAAACACCATATATTTT.

The chain carries TRBV2 and TRBJ1-5; 7 bases fit TRBD1. In germline, CDR1 is SNHLY, CDR2 FYNNEI. CDR3 length: 14 amino acids. V gave up 8 bases and J gave up 12 bases; unmatched junction bases: 16. The chain's CDR3 is CASGTDPQGELQHF. The DNA of the CDR3 is TGTGCCAGCGGGACGGACCCTCAGGGGGAGCTCCAGCATTTT.

J is TRBJ2-7 and V is TRBV10-2, with D tentatively TRBD1 (5 bases). The CDR3 consists of 13 residues. With 0 bases removed from V and 10 bases from J, the gap between germline ends came to 13 bases. Germline values: CDR1 WSHSY, CDR2 SAAADI. CDR3 in amino acids: CASSESNRGSQYF. The CDR3 DNA follows: TGCGCCAGCAGTGAGTCGAATAGGGGCTCCCAGTACTTC.

J is TRBJ1-2 and V is TRBV6-1, with TRBD1 matching over 7 bases. V shed 3 bases, J shed 5 bases, and the junction held 3 bases outside the gene matches. In germline, CDR1 is MNHNS, CDR2 SASEGT. This CDR3 comprises 13 residues. The CDR3: CASSDTQGYGYTF. The CDR3 DNA is TGTGCCAGCAGTGACACACAGGGGTATGGCTACACCTTC.

The chain couples TRBV11-3 to TRBJ1-4; TRBD1 matches 9 bases. V shed 6 bases and J 10 bases; nucleotides not matched to a gene: 9. The germline gives CDR1 SGHNT, CDR2 YENEEA. The CDR3 consists of 14 residues. The CDR3 DNA sequence: TGTGCCAGCAGTGACAGGGGGTATTTGGGAAAACTGTTTTTT. This gives the protein CASSDRGYLGKLFF.

The J gene is TRBJ1-5, the V gene TRBV5-1; possibly TRBD1 for D (6 bases). In germline, CDR1 is SGHRS, CDR2 YFSETQ. V dropped 0 bases and J dropped 4 bases, with 11 bases sitting between them. The CDR3 spans 15 residues. CDR3 DNA: TGCGCCAGCAGCTTGGGGGACACACAGAATCAGCCCCAGCATTTT. As protein: CASSLGDTQNQPQHF.

V is TRBV18 and J is TRBJ1-4; tentatively, D is TRBD1 (6 bases). Trimming took 2 bases from V and 7 from J, leaving 14 bases between them. This CDR3 comprises 15 residues. Germline CDR1 is KGHSH and CDR2 is LQKENI. The DNA of the CDR3 is TGTGCCAGCTCACCATCTACACAGGGAGGTGAAAAACTGTTTTTT. Protein: CASSPSTQGGEKLFF.

The table lists this clone with a count of one. The chain carries TRBV6-5 and TRBJ1-2, with 9 bases that match TRBD1. CDR3 length equals 16 residues. The junction had 6 bases not matched to a gene; V was cut back by 4 bases and J by 0 bases. CDR1 is MNHEY, CDR2 SVGAGI, per germline. DNA for the CDR3: TGTGCCAGCAGTTTGGGACAGGGCACTCCTAACTATGGCTACACCTTC. Translation gives CASSLGQGTPNYGYTF.

The rearrangement links TRBV6-6 to TRBJ2-5, with D unresolved. This CDR3 is built from 12 residues. Germline V lookup: CDR1 MNHNY, CDR2 SVGAGI (reference sequence). V dropped 1 base and J dropped 3 bases, with 3 bases sitting between them. The CDR3 coding sequence is TGTGCCAGCAGTTACTTAGAAGAGACCCAGTACTTC. This translates into CASSYLEETQYF.

V is TRBV6-2 or TRBV6-3 and J is TRBJ1-2; D gene uncertain. The V end was cut by 0 bases, the J end by 8 bases, with 13 bases between. The CDR3 is 14 residues long. Germline V gene lookup returns CDR1 MNHEY and CDR2 SVGEGT. CDR3 DNA sequence: TGTGCCAGCAGTTACTCGAGTAGCGGGCTCGGCTACACCTTC. It yields the protein CASSYSSSGLGYTF.

J is TRBJ2-2 and V is TRBV3-1 (or the pseudogene TRBV3-2); no clear D. This CDR3 contains 13 residues. V was clipped by 2 bases and J by 7 bases, with 8 bases between them. The V gene's germline CDR1 is LGHDT and CDR2 YNNKEL (reference sequence). CDR3 DNA: TGTGCCAGCAGCCAATCTGCTGTCGGGGAGCTGTTTTTT. This codes for CASSQSAVGELFF.

The J gene is TRBJ1-2, the V gene TRBV9; D gene unclear. The germline gives CDR1 SGDLS, CDR2 YYNGEE. The CDR3 has 14 residues. V lost 4 bases to trimming and J lost 6 bases, with 16 bases between them. This CDR3 reads CASSLRGGIDGYTF. In DNA form, the CDR3 reads TGTGCCAGCAGCCTTAGAGGAGGGATAGATGGCTACACCTTC.

The chain couples TRBV27 to TRBJ2-3; 8 bases map to TRBD2. The germline gives CDR1 MNHEY, CDR2 SMNVEV (reference sequence). Trimming cost V 2 bases and J 4 bases; bases outside gene matches: 5. The CDR3 sequence is 15 residues long. The CDR3 reads CASSLGSGGADTQYF. DNA of the CDR3: TGTGCCAGCAGTTTAGGATCCGGGGGGGCAGATACGCAGTATTTT.

The CDR3 spells CASSPRTGSNTEAFF. The CDR3 nucleotides are TGTGCCAGCAGTCCCAGGACAGGGAGTAACACTGAAGCTTTCTTT. This chain joins TRBV28 and TRBJ1-1; 8 nucleotides line up with TRBD1. This CDR3 region has 15 residues. CDR1 is MDHEN and CDR2 is SYDVKM in the germline V gene. The ends lost 5 bases at V and 2 bases at J; junction bases unmatched: 7.

Only one count was recorded for this clone. The chain carries TRBV10-1 and TRBJ2-3; tentatively, D is TRBD2 (5 bases). Between the trimmed V and J ends, which lost 10 bases and 6 bases, there was a span of 20 bases. The CDR3 spans 14 residues. Germline CDR1 WNHNN, CDR2 SYGVQD (reference sequence). The CDR3 DNA reads as TGCGCCACCGGCTCCGGGGAGAGTTTTGATACGCAGTATTTT. Its translation: CATGSGESFDTQYF.

This chain connects TRBV28 to TRBJ1-3; maybe TRBD1 (5 bases). The CDR3 runs 15 residues. V gave up 4 bases and J gave up 4 bases, with 14 bases separating them. The germline gives CDR1 MDHEN, CDR2 SYDVKM. The CDR3 loop reads CASSYVGQGGNTIYF. The CDR3 region has the DNA TGTGCCAGCAGTTACGTGGGTCAGGGCGGAAACACCATATATTTT.

The chain has TRBV6-6 and TRBJ2-1; tentative D call: TRBD2 (6 bases). Germline assignment: CDR1 MNHNY and CDR2 SVGAGI (reference sequence). CDR3 length: 15 residues. The germline V and J ends were trimmed by 0 bases and 5 bases, with 11 bases remaining between them. This CDR3 reads CASSYSTGDHNEQFF. The CDR3 region has the DNA TGTGCCAGCAGTTACTCGACGGGGGACCACAATGAGCAGTTCTTC.

This rearrangement joins TRBV27 to TRBJ1-2, with D possibly matching TRBD1 (6 bases). This CDR3 is 14 amino acids long. V was pared by 3 bases and J by 4 bases, with 12 bases between. The germline CDR1 and CDR2 sequences are MNHEY and SMNVEV (reference sequence). The CDR3 here is CASSFKVGAYGYTF. In DNA form, the CDR3 reads TGTGCCAGCAGTTTTAAAGTGGGGGCCTATGGCTACACCTTC.

The CDR3 sequence is CATSDGGTPGLQHF. CDR3 in DNA: TGTGCCACCAGTGATGGCGGGACACCAGGGCTCCAGCATTTT. The chain links TRBV24-1 to TRBJ1-5, with a possible D match to TRBD1 (6 bases). Trimming took off 3 bases at V and 12 bases at J, with 17 bases between the two ends. Germline V gives CDR1 KGHDR, CDR2 SFDVKD. The CDR3 has 14 amino acids.

The V call is TRBV12-3 or TRBV12-4, the J call TRBJ1-3, with no clear D. There are 13 residues in the CDR3. V was shortened by 2 bases and J by 3 bases, with 5 bases between the two germline ends. CDR3 protein: CASSLRDGNTIYF. The CDR3 region has the DNA TGTGCCAGCAGTTTAAGAGATGGAAACACCATATATTTT.

The rearrangement joins TRBV21-1 to TRBJ2-3; the table gives TRBD1 as D, unverified against the DNA. TRBV21-1 represents a pseudogene. This CDR3 region has 17 residues. CDR3 protein: CASSIGDRDEITDTQYF. The CDR3 DNA is TGTGCCAGCAGCATCGGGGACAGGGACGAAATCACAGATACGCAGTATTTT.